These 4 T cell receptor beta chains were sequenced from one sample in a study of CD8 T cells in ankylosing spondylitis. TCRdb reanalysed the 5' RACE reads using MiXCR and keeps one entry per CDR3 protein. The sample yields under 200,000 distinct CDR3 sequences, 9.8% seen once. Sequencing was carried out using blood, either unsorted or a sorted T cell fraction (not recorded which). These receptors came from a female donor with ankylosing spondylitis or in good health (not recorded which).

This clonotype was observed many times. The genes are TRBV24-1 and TRBJ2-2; unclear D gene. Germline V gene data show CDR1 as KGHDR and CDR2 as SFDVKD. Trimming took 1 base from V and 0 from J, leaving 5 bases between them. This CDR3 spans 15 amino acids. The CDR3 bases are TGTGCCACCAGTGATTTAGCGCCGAACACCGGGGAGCTGTTTTTT. Protein: CATSDLAPNTGELFF.

In this sample, this clonotype turned up many times. This chain connects TRBV29-1 to TRBJ1-1; 9 nucleotides align to TRBD1. The V and J ends lost 3 bases and 5 bases, in that order; junction bases with no gene match: 7. CDR1 is SQVTM, CDR2 ANQGSEA, per germline. The CDR3 totals 14 residues. CDR3: CSVDPGQGKTEAFF. CDR3 DNA sequence: TGCAGCGTTGACCCCGGACAGGGGAAAACTGAAGCTTTCTTT.

This chain uses TRBV13 with TRBJ2-7; 7 positions agree with TRBD1. CDR3 size: 13 residues. Per the germline V gene, CDR1 is PRHDT and CDR2 is FYEKMQ (reference sequence). The V segment lost 10 bases and the J segment 3 bases; nucleotides outside the gene matches: 9. The CDR3 is CATNSRDSYEQYF. CDR3 nucleotide sequence: TGTGCCACCAACTCCAGGGACAGCTACGAGCAGTACTTC.

Remarks on this clonotype: At one boundary the junction diverges from the germline segment, which might be a read error. The rearrangement joins TRBV7-3 to TRBJ2-1; weak D call: TRBD1 (5 bases). The CDR3 is made up of 13 amino acids. Germline V gene sequence: CDR1 SGHTA, CDR2 FQGTGA. The DNA of the CDR3 is TGTGCCAACAGCCTAGACAGTTACAATGAGCAGTTCTTC. Translation gives CANSLDSYNEQFF.